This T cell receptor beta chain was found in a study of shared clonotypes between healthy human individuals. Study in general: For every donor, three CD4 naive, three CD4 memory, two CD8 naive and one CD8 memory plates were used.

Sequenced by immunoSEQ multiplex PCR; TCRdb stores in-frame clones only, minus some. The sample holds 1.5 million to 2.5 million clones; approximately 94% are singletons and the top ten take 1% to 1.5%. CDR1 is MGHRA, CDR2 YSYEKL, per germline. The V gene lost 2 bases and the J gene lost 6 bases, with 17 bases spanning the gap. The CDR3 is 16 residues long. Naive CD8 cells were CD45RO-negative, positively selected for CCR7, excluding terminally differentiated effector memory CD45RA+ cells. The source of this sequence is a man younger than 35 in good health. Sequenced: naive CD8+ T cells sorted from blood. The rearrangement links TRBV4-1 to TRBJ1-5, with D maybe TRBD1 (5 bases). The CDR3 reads CASSQNMGLGGQPQHF. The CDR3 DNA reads TGCGCCAGCAGCCAAAATATGGGGCTGGGAGGTCAGCCCCAGCATTTT.